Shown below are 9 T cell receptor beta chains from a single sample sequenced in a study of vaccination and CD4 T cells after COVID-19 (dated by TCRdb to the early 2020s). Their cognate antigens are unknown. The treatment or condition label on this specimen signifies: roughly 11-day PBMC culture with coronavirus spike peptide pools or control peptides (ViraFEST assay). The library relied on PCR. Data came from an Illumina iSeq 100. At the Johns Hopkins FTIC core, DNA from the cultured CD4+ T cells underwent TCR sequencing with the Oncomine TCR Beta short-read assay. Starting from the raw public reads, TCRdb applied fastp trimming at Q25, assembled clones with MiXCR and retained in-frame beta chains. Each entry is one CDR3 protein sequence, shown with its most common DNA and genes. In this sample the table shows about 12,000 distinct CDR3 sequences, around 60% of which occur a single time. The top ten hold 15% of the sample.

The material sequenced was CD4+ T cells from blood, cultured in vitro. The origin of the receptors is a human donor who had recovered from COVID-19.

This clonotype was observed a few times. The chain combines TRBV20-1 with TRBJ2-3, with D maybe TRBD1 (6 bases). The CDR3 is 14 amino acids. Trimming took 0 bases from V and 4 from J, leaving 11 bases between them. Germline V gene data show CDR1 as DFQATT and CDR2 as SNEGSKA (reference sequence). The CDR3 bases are TGCAGTGCTAGAGAGGTACAGGGAGCAGATACGCAGTATTTT. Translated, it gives CSAREVQGADTQYF.

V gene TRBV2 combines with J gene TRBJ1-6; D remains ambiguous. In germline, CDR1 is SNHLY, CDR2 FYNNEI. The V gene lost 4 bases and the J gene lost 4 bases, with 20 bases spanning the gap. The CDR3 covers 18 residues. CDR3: CASSVFRGNRSYNSPLHF. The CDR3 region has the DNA TGTGCCAGCAGTGTGTTCCGCGGGAATCGGAGTTATAATTCACCCCTCCACTTT.

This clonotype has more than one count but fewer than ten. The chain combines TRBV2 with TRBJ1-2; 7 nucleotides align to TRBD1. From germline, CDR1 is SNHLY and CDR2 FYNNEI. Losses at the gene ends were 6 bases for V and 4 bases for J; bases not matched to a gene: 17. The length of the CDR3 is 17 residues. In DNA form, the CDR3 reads TGTGCCAGCAGAGGCGGGACAGCCACTCGAAATCCCTATGGCTACACCTTC. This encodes CASRGGTATRNPYGYTF.

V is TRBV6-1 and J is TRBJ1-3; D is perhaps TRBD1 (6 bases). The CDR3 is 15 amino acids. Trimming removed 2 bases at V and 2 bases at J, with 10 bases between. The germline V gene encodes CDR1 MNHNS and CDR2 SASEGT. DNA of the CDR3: TGTGCCAGCAGTGAAATGACAGGAGCTGGAAACACCATATATTTT. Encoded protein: CASSEMTGAGNTIYF.

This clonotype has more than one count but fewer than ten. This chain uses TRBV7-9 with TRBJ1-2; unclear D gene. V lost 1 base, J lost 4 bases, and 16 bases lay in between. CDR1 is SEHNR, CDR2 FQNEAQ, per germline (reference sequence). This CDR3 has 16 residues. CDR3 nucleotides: TGTGCCAGCAGCTTAGGAGGGTCCCTGGGTAGCTATGGCTACACCTTC. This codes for CASSLGGSLGSYGYTF.

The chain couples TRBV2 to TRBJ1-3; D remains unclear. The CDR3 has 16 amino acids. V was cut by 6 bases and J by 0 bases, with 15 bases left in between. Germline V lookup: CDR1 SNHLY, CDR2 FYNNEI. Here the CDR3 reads CASSGRLENSGNTIYF. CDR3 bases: TGTGCCAGCAGCGGCAGGTTAGAGAACTCTGGAAACACCATATATTTT.

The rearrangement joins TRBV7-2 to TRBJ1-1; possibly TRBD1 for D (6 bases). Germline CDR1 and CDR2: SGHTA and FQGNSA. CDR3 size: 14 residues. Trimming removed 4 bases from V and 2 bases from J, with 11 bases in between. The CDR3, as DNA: TGTGCCAGCAGCTACCGAGGGGGAAACACTGAAGCTTTCTTT. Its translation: CASSYRGGNTEAFF.

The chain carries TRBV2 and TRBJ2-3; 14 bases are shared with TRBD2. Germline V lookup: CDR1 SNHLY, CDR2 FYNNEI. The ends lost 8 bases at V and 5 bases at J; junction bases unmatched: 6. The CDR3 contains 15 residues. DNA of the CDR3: TGTGCCAGCGACCAAGGGACTAGCGGGGGAGATACGCAGTATTTT. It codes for CASDQGTSGGDTQYF.

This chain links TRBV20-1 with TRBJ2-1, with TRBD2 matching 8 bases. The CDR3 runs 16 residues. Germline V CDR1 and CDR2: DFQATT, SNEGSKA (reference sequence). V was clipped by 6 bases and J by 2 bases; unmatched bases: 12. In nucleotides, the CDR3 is TGCAGTGCCACACGGGCTAGCGGGCGTACCTACAATGAGCAGTTCTTC. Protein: CSATRASGRTYNEQFF.